This entry concerns a single T cell receptor (beta chain). This sample was included in a study of T cell repertoires in cytomegalovirus infection. The overall study: Through public TCR beta signatures, both CMV infection and matching HLA type were indicated.

TCRdb itself ran the reads through MiXCR, one entry per CDR3 protein. In the table there are some 350,000 distinct CDR3 sequences, 18% of which are singletons. Germline V gene data show CDR1 as DFQATT and CDR2 as SNEGSKA (reference sequence). V trimming: 5 bases; J trimming: 6 bases; junction bases outside the gene matches: 7. The CDR3 covers 12 residues. The source material was PBMCs. This chain connects TRBV20-1 to TRBJ2-7, with 7 bases fitting TRBD1. The receptor was derived from a human donor in good health (CMV status not recorded). Some clones in this sample may be carry-over from other donors' samples. The DNA of the CDR3 is TGCAGTGCTTGGGACAGCCCCTGCGAGCAGTACTTC. Translated, it gives CSAWDSPCEQYF.